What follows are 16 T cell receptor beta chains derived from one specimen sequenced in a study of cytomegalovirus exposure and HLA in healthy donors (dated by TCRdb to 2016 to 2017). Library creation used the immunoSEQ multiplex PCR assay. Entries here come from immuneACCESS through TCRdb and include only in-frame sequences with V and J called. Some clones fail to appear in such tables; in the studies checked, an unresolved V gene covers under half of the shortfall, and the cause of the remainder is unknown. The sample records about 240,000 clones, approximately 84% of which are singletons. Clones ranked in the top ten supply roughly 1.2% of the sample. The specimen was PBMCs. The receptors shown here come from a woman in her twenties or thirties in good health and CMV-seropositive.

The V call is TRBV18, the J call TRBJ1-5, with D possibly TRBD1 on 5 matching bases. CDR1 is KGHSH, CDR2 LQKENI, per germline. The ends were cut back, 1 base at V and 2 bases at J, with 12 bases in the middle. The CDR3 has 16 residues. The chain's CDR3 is CASSPQAGRGNQPQHF. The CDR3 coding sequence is TGTGCCAGCTCACCACAGGCAGGGCGAGGCAATCAGCCCCAGCATTTT.

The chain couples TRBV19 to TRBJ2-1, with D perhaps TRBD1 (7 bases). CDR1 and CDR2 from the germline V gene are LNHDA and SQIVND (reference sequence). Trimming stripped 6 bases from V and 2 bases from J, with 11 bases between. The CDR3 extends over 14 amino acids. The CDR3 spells CASRQGGAYNEQFF. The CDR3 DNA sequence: TGTGCCAGTAGGCAGGGGGGCGCCTACAATGAGCAGTTCTTC.

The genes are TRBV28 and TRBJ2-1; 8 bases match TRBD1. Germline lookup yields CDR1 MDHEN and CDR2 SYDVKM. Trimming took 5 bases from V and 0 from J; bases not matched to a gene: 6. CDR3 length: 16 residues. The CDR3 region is CASSPHRGSSYNEQFF. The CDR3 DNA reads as TGTGCCAGCAGTCCTCACAGGGGGAGCTCCTACAATGAGCAGTTCTTC.

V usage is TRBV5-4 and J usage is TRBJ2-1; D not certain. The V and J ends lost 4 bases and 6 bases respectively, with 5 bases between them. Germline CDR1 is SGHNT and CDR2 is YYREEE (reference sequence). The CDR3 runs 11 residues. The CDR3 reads CASSQSNEQFF. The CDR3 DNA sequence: TGTGCCAGCAGCCAATCCAATGAGCAGTTCTTC.

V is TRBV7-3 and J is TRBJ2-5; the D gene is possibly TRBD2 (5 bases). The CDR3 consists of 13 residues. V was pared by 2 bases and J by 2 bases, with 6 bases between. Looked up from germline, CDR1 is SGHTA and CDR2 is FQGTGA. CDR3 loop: CASSLLAQETQYF. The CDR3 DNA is TGTGCCAGCAGCTTACTAGCTCAAGAGACCCAGTACTTC.

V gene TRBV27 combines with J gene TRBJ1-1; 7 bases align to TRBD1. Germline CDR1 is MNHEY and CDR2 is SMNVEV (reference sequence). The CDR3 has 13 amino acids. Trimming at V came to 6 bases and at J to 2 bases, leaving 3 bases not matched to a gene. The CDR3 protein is CASRRTGNTEAFF. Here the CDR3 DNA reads TGTGCCAGCAGACGGACAGGAAACACTGAAGCTTTCTTT.

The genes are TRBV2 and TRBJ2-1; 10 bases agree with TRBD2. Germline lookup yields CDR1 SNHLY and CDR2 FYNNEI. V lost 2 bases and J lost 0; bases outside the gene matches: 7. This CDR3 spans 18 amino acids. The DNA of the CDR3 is TGTGCCAGCAGTGAATGGATGGGACTAGCGAACTCCTACAATGAGCAGTTCTTC. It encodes CASSEWMGLANSYNEQFF.

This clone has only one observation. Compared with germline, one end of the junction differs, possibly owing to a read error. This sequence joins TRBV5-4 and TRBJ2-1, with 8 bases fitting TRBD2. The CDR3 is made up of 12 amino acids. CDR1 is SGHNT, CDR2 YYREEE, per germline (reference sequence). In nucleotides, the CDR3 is TGTGCCAGCAGCTTTCGGCGGGAGGCCCACCTCTTC. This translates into CASSFRREAHLF. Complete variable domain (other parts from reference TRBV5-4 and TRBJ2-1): ETGVTQSPTHLIKTRGQQVTLRCSSQSGHNTVSWYQQALGQGPQFIFQYYREEENGRGNFPPRFSGLQFPNYSSELNVNALELDDSALYLCASSFRREAHLFGPGTRLTVL.

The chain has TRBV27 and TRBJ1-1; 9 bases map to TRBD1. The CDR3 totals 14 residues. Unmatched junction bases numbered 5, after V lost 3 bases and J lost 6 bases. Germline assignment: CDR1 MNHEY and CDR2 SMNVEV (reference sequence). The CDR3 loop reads CASSFMDRGSEAFF. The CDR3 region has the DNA TGTGCCAGCAGTTTCATGGACAGGGGCTCTGAAGCTTTCTTT.

CDR3 residues: CAISTSGSSYNEQFF. CDR3 nucleotide sequence: TGTGCCATCAGTACTAGCGGCAGCTCCTACAATGAGCAGTTCTTC. This chain uses TRBV10-3 with TRBJ2-1; 8 nucleotides line up with TRBD2. From germline, CDR1 is ENHRY and CDR2 SYGVKD. V dropped 5 bases and J dropped 0; count of bases not matched to a gene: 3. The CDR3 runs 15 residues.

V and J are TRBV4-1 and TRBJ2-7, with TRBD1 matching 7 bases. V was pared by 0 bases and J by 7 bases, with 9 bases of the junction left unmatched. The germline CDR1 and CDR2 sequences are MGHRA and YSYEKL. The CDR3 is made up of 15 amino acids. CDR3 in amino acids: CASSQDSDRVREQYF. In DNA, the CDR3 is TGCGCCAGCAGCCAAGACTCCGACAGGGTCAGAGAGCAGTACTTC.

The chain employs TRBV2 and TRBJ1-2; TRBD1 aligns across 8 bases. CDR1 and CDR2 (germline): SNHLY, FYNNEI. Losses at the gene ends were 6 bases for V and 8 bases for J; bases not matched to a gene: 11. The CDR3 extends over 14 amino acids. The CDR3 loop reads CASRGQVDWQGYTF. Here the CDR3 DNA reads TGTGCCAGCAGGGGACAGGTAGATTGGCAAGGCTACACCTTC.

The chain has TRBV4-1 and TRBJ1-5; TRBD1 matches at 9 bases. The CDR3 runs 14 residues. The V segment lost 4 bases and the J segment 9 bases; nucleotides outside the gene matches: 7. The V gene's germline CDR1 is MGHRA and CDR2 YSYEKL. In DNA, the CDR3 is TGCGCCAGCAGCCGGGACAGGGTGCCATCGCCCCAGCATTTT. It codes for CASSRDRVPSPQHF.

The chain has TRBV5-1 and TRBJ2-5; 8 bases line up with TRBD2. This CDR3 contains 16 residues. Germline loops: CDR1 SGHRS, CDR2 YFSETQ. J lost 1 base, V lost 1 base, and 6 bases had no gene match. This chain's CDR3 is CASSLSRGGGQETQYF. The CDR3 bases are TGCGCCAGCAGCTTGTCACGGGGGGGAGGCCAAGAGACCCAGTACTTC.

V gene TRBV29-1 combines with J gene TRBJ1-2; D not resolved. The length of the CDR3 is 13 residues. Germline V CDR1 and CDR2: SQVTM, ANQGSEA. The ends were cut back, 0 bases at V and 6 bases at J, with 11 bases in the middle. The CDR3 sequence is CSVEDHPQDGYTF. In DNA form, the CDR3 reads TGCAGCGTTGAAGATCACCCCCAGGATGGCTACACCTTC. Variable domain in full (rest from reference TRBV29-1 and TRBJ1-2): SAVISQKPSRDICQRGTSLTIQCQVDSQVTMMFWYRQQPGQSLTLIATANQGSEATYESGFVIDKFPISRPNLTFSTLTVSNMSPEDSSIYLCSVEDHPQDGYTFGSGTRLTVV.

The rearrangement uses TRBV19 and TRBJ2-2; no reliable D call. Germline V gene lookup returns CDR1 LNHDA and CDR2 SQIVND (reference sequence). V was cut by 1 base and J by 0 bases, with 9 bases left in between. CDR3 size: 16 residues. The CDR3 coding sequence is TGTGCCAGTAGTATAGTTGGGCGAACGAACACCGGGGAGCTGTTTTTT. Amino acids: CASSIVGRTNTGELFF. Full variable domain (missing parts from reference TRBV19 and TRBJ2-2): DGGITQSPKYLFRKEGQNVTLSCEQNLNHDAMYWYRQDPGQGLRLIYYSQIVNDFQKGDIAEGYSVSREKKESFPLTVTSAQKNPTAFYLCASSIVGRTNTGELFFGEGSRLTVL.